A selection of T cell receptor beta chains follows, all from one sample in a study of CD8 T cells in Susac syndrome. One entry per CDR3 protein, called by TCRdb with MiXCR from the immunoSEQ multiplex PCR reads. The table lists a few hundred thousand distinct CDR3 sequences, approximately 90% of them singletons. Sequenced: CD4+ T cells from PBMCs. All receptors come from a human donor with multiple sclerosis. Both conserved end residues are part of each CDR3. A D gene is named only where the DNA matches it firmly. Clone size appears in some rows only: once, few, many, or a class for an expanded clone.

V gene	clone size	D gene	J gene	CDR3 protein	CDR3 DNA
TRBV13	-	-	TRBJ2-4	CASSFRQVAKNIQYF	TGTGCCAGCAGCTTCAGACAAGTAGCCAAAAACATTCAGTACTTC
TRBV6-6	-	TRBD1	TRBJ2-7	CASSLTPGQGSYEQYF	TGTGCCAGCAGCTTAACTCCGGGACAGGGGTCTTACGAGCAGTACTTC
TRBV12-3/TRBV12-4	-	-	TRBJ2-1	CASSLKNEQFF	TGTGCCAGCAGTCTCAAGAATGAGCAGTTCTTC
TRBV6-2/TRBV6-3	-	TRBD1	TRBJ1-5	CASSNRGRRQPQHF	TGTGCCAGCAGTAACAGGGGGCGTCGTCAGCCCCAGCATTTT
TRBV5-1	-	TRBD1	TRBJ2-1	CASSLAGDSYNEQFF	TGCGCCAGCAGCTTGGCCGGGGACAGTTACAATGAGCAGTTCTTC
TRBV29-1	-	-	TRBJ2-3	CSVESAGNTDTQYF	TGCAGCGTTGAATCGGCGGGAAACACAGATACGCAGTATTTT
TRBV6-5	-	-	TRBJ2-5	CASSYLNEGCETQYF	TGTGCCAGCAGTTACCTCAATGAGGGTTGTGAGACCCAGTACTTC
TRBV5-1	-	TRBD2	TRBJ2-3	CASRRTSGRTDTQYF	TGCGCCAGCAGGAGGACTAGCGGCCGCACAGATACGCAGTATTTT
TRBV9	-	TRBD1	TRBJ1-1	CASSVAPHGQGAKNTEAFF	TGTGCCAGCAGCGTAGCACCCCACGGACAGGGGGCTAAGAACACTGAAGCTTTCTTT
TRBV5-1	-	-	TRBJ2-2	CASSFQDTGELFF	TGCGCCAGCAGCTTCCAAGACACCGGGGAGCTGTTTTTT
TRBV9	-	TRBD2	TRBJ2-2	CASSPMASGGTGELFF	TGTGCCAGCAGCCCGATGGCTAGCGGGGGCACCGGGGAGCTGTTTTTT
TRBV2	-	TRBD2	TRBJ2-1	CASSGWRLAGLNEQFF	TGTGCCAGCAGTGGGTGGCGACTAGCGGGATTAAATGAGCAGTTCTTC
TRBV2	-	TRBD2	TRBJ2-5	CASKRTSAEETQYF	TGTGCCAGCAAAAGGACTAGCGCGGAGGAGACCCAGTACTTC
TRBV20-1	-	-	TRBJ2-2	CSASRGIGSGELFF	TGCAGTGCCAGCCGGGGGATAGGGTCCGGGGAGCTGTTTTTT
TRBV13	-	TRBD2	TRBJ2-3	CASSSVTSGGTDTQYF	TGTGCCAGCAGCTCTGTCACTAGCGGGGGCACAGATACGCAGTATTTT
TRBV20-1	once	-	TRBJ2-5	CSASSGVGETQYF	TGCAGTGCTAGCTCGGGGGTTGGAGAGACCCAGTACTTC
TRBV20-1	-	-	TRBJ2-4	CSASLHGGGLAKNIQYF	TGCAGTGCTAGCCTACACGGGGGCGGCCTAGCCAAAAACATTCAGTACTTC
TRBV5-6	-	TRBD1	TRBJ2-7	CASSLVQGWGGEQYF	TGTGCCAGCAGCTTGGTACAGGGGTGGGGCGGCGAGCAGTACTTC
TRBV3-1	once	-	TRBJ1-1	CASSHQGNTEAFF	TGTGCCAGCAGCCATCAGGGGAACACTGAAGCTTTCTTT
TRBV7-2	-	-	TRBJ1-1	CASSLVIWGSTEAFF	TGTGCCAGCAGCTTAGTGATATGGGGCTCCACTGAAGCTTTCTTT
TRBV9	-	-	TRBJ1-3	CASSRPPWRGRGNTIYF	TGTGCCAGCAGCCGACCCCCATGGCGGGGAAGGGGAAACACCATATATTTT
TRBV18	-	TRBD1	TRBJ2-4	CASSQTGGKTNIQYF	TGTGCCAGCTCGCAGACAGGGGGCAAGACAAACATTCAGTACTTC
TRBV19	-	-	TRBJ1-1	CASSASRVEAFF	TGTGCCAGTAGTGCATCCAGGGTTGAAGCTTTCTTT